Sequencing of this T cell receptor (beta chain) was carried out in a study of regulatory T cells in long-lasting Graves disease. TCR beta libraries were built with iRepertoire HTBI primers and Arm-PCR of CDR3 regions. MiXCR was run by TCRdb on the multiplex PCR reads, yielding one entry per CDR3 protein. Of approximately 540,000 distinct CDR3 sequences listed, more than 10% were seen once; the top ten hold roughly 9.3%. The time point here: newly diagnosed GD, antithyroid drugs for less than 3 months. Scientists built the TCR library using RNA that was extracted from PBMCs. This CDR3 is 14 amino acids long. Trimming left V 3 bases short and J 7 bases short, with 16 bases between. Germline values: CDR1 LGHNA, CDR2 YSLEER. These data were likewise used in another study, on T cells in Graves' hyperthyroidism and ophthalmopathy.

The gene calls are TRBV4-3 and TRBJ2-7; tentative D call: TRBD1 (5 bases). The clonotype originates from a woman between 25 and 40 years old with Graves disease. Sequenced material: peripheral blood mononuclear cells (PBMCs), taken at new diagnosis, from a patient treated with antithyroid drugs. The CDR3 region is CASSQVGRAKEQYF. In DNA form, the CDR3 reads TGCGCCAGCAGCCAGGTCGGCAGGGCAAAGGAGCAGTACTTC.